This record concerns one T cell receptor beta chain sequence. Its antigen is still unknown. Per-base quality was not reported, and no clone a single base away is much larger than it. This sample was taken from a study of CD8+ T cells in alopecia areata (dated by TCRdb to the late 2010s). Regarding the research as a whole: The treated patients, all with moderate-to-severe alopecia areata, were enrolled in an open-label pilot trial of oral tofacitinib given at 5 to 10 mg twice daily. Tofacitinib was administered for 6 to 18 months, and 6 months of follow-up off drug were then conducted to assess delayed response and recurrence. In both human patients and the C3H/HeJ mouse model, the study applied high-throughput TCRbeta sequencing to look at T cell clonal expansion in alopecia areata. Scalp tissue and sorted CD4+ and CD8+ peripheral blood T cells from patchy and totalis/universalis alopecia areata patients and from healthy controls were covered by human TCRbeta sequencing. Biopsies were taken from tofacitinib-treated patients at baseline and again at 4 and 24 weeks into treatment, and several of those patients also had a later scalp biopsy. Scalp clonality was compared across normal scalp (n=4), patchy alopecia areata scalp (n=8), and alopecia totalis/universalis scalp (n=8). RNA came from the PAXgene miRNA kit for fixed scalp, the miRNeasy kit for PBMCs, and the RNeasy kit for mouse skin. TCRbeta CDR3 regions were amplified by immunoSEQ multiplex PCR with 35 Vbeta forward and 13 Jbeta reverse primers.

Study-level results and caveats: Compared with normal scalp, lesional scalp had higher clonality and more expanded CD8+ clones, particularly in alopecia totalis/universalis, a pattern that suggests antigenic drive. Compared with mice, TCR sequences shared between patients were less clear, possibly partly because of HLA diversity across the patient population. Unlike mouse skin, which is dominated by gammadelta T cells, normal human skin has resident alphabeta T cells that are also sequenced, and this complicates analysis of the scalp TCR repertoire.

The time point label, as the study defines it: baseline before oral tofacitinib. Lesional scalp punch biopsies and peripheral blood were obtained from alopecia areata patients. PBMCs were isolated by density centrifugation and stained for CD3, CD4 and CD8, after which CD4+ and CD8+ T cells were sorted on a FACSAria. The library relied on the immunoSEQ multiplex PCR assay. RNA was extracted from all samples and reverse transcribed into cDNA as template for TCR sequencing. First-strand cDNA was synthesized with SuperScript III using a 2:1 mix of oligo-dT and random hexamers. A synthetic immune receptor repertoire was used to assess amplification bias, and residual bias was removed computationally. The paper's data handling went like this. Raw reads were preprocessed to remove errors, and CDR3 was defined according to IMGT conventions as the region from the conserved cysteine to phenylalanine. To get clonality, Shannon entropy was normalized by log2 of the number of productive unique TCRs and the result was subtracted from 1. CD4 or CD8 identity of scalp clones was inferred by cross-referencing scalp TCRbeta sequences with sorted blood CD4 and CD8 repertoires. Drawn from immuneACCESS, this table holds only the in-frame rearrangements with V and J called that TCRdb kept. Clones are partly lost; checked studies trace under half to an unresolved V gene and leave the rest unexplained. V and J calls and clone size are as listed in that table; D and trimming were resolved from the DNA. This sample is represented by about 250,000 clones; roughly 69% of them were singletons. The ten largest clonotypes hold more than 0.95% of the sample.

The germline V gene encodes CDR1 SNHLY and CDR2 FYNNEI. From its cysteine to its phenylalanine, the CDR3 spans 12 amino acids. Only the CDR3 part of the read is kept: 36 bases, read in frame from the first base. V and J lose 6 bases and 2 bases, and a span of 7 bases separates them. The rearranged chain carries TRBV2 and TRBJ1-2; no D gene can be assigned with confidence. This clonotype was obtained from a human donor with alopecia areata. The sequenced sample was CD4+ T cells sorted from blood, obtained at week 0. The nucleotides read TGTGCCAGCAGCCGAGGGAACTATGGCTACACCTTC. This yields the protein CASSRGNYGYTF.